This T cell receptor (beta chain) was documented in a study of molecular identifiers for immune sequencing clone quantification. TCRdb re-called the PCR reads through MiXCR, storing one row per CDR3 protein. The sample lists some 9,800 distinct CDR3 sequences; around 20% were seen once. The CDR3 contains 16 residues. Germline V gives CDR1 LGHNA, CDR2 YSLEER. Trimming removed 0 bases from V and 6 bases from J, with 18 bases in between. This clonotype has a count of ten or more. Sequenced material: naive CD8+ T cells from blood, with Jurkat cell RNA spiked in. The subset is: FACS-sorted CD8+CD4-CCR7+CD45RA+ naive T cells. The TCR comes from a human donor in good health. Some libraries in this study had Jurkat cell RNA spiked in. V usage is TRBV4-3 and J usage is TRBJ2-7; D is unclear. The CDR3 spells CASSQDKGFSSGEQYF. CDR3 nucleotide sequence: TGCGCCAGCAGCCAAGATAAAGGATTCTCATCGGGCGAGCAGTACTTC.